The TCR beta chain described here comes from a study of blood T cell repertoires in COVID-19. Measured with immunoSEQ multiplex PCR; TCRdb has only the in-frame clones, and not every one. Of around 320,000 clones listed, 85% to 90% are singletons. Germline loops: CDR1 KGHSH, CDR2 LQKENI. V gave up 3 bases and J gave up 4 bases, with 21 bases separating them. This CDR3 has 17 residues. This clone was counted a few times. The sequenced sample was PBMCs or T cells enriched from blood (not recorded which). The TCR was taken from a woman in her forties or fifties who had been exposed to COVID-19. This chain links TRBV18 with TRBJ1-1, with D possibly TRBD1 on 6 matching bases. CDR3 nucleotides: TGTGCCAGCTCACCCAGCCCTGCGGGGGACACTAGCACTGAAGCTTTCTTT. The encoded protein is CASSPSPAGDTSTEAFF.